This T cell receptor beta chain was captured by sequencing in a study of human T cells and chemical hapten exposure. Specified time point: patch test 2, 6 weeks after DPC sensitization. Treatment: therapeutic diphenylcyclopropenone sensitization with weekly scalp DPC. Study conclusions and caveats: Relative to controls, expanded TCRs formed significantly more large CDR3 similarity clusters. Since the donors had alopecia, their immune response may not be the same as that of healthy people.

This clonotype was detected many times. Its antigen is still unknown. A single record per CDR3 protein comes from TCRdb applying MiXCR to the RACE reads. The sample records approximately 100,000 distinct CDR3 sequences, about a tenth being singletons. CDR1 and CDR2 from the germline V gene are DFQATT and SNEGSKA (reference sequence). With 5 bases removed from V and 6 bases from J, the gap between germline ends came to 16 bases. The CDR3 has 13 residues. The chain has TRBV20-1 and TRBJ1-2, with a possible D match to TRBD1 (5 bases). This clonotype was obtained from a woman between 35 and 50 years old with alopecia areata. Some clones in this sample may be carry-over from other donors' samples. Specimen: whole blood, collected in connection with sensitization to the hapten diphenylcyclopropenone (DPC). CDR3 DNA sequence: TGCAGTGCTTTGAGGGGCGTCGCCGATGGCTACACCTTC. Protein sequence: CSALRGVADGYTF.